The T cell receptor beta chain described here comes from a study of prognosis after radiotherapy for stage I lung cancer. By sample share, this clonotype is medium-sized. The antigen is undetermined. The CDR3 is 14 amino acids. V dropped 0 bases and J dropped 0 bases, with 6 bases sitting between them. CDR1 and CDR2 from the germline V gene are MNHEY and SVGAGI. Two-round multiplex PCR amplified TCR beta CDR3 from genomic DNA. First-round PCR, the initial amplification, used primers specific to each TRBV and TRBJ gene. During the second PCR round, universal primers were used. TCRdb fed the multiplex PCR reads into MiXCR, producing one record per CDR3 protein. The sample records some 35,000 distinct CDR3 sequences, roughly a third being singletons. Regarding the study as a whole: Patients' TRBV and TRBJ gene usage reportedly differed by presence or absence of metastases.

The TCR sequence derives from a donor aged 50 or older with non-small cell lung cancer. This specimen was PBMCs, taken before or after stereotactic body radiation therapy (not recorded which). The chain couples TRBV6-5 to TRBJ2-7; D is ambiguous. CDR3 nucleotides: TGTGCCAGCAGTTACTCGGGCGGCTCCTACGAGCAGTACTTC. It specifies CASSYSGGSYEQYF.